Included here is one TCR beta chain sequence, with context. The antigen this receptor binds is unknown. No base-level quality is on record; no much larger clone is a single base apart. The data stem from a study of regulatory T cells in long-lasting Graves disease (dated by TCRdb to about 2021). General notes on the study: Newly diagnosed Graves' disease patients had taken antithyroid drugs for less than 3 months. A total of about 33 samples underwent TCR sequencing, from around 13 patients with persistent Graves' disease and 20 or so patients with newly diagnosed Graves' disease. The study took place in China and was registered as a clinical trial. This study used TCR sequencing and RNA sequencing of peripheral blood to compare persistent Graves' disease patients against newly diagnosed Graves' disease patients. Findings and caveats that apply to the study as a whole: Persistent Graves' disease patients showed lower TCR Shannon entropy and fewer highly expanded clones than newly diagnosed patients, suggesting clonal expansion. Preferential use of TRBV28, TRBJ1-2 and TRBJ2-5 was observed in persistent disease, whereas TRBV20-1 and TRBJ2-1 were favored in newly diagnosed disease. Sequencing and analysis were restricted to the TCR beta chain. Peripheral blood alone was examined, since thyroid tissue, which constituted the primary lesion, could not be accessed. The small sample size was acknowledged by the authors as a limitation that may reduce accuracy. More public clonotypes were shared among persistent patients (approximately 3,000) than among newly diagnosed patients (roughly 1,000).

What the time point label conveys for this sample: newly diagnosed GD, antithyroid drugs for less than 3 months. RNA was extracted from PBMCs in TRIzol for both TCR sequencing and RNA sequencing. Graves' disease was diagnosed according to American Thyroid Association guidelines. The patients came from an endocrinology department in Xi'an, China. Each patient gave 8.5 to 9.5 milliliters of peripheral blood, collected in an EDTA anticoagulant tube. PBMCs were isolated by Ficoll Paque Plus density gradient separation without further T cell sorting. An Agilent 2100 Bioanalyzer and agarose gel were used to check RNA quality, while a NanoDrop 2000 measured RNA concentration. Libraries were prepared through multiplex PCR. The sequencer was an Illumina HiSeq 4000. iRepertoire HTBI primers and Arm-PCR amplification of CDR3 regions were used to construct TCR beta libraries. Before sequencing, the PCR products underwent gel purification. The authors' pipeline ran thus. A total of 62 TRBV and 14 TRBJ segments were identified across samples and were used for gene usage analysis of CDR3 amino acid clonotypes. COPE and FqMerger were used to merge filtered high-quality paired reads into contigs. BLAST was used to align contigs to IMGT TRBV, TRBD and TRBJ reference genes, and CDR3 was defined according to IMGT. Any clonotype with a frequency above 0.1% was classified as a highly expanded clone. Shannon entropy was used to measure repertoire diversity, and the Gini coefficient was used to measure V-J evenness. A clonotype found in more than one individual was treated as public. TCRdb reworked the public reads: Q25 trimming with fastp, MiXCR clone assembly, productive beta chains retained. Merged by CDR3 protein, the rows form single entries marked with the most common genes and DNA. The V and J calls come from TCRdb's annotation, not from the publication. The sample table contains over 500,000 distinct CDR3 sequences; only one count was recorded for around 17% of them. Approximately 20% of the sample is taken by the ten largest.

CDR1 MDHEN and CDR2 SYDVKM are derived from the germline V gene. Including the terminal cysteine and phenylalanine, the CDR3 comprises 15 residues. Only CDR3 DNA is held: 45 bases, read in frame from base 1. Trimming removed 8 bases from V and 3 bases from J, leaving 17 bases between the germline ends. The same specimen was also included in a second study, on T cells in Graves' hyperthyroidism and ophthalmopathy. Taken from the second paper: A patient counted as having stable Graves' hyperthyroidism if no progression to ophthalmopathy occurred over 18 months of follow-up. Hyperthyroidism patients were newly diagnosed, with disease duration under 2 months, and aged 18 to 65 years. Exclusion was applied to patients with uncontrolled infections, other autoimmune diseases, pregnancy or lactation. Diagnoses were based on clinical symptoms, serum thyroxine and TRAb, thyroid ultrasound and orbital computed tomography. For the first round of RT-PCR on the TCR CDR3, the HTBI primer set was used together with the Qiagen OneStep RT-PCR kit. Most expanded thyroid clonotypes (frequency above 0.001) were also detected in blood, suggesting blood repertoires may reflect thyroid immune responses. A model built on a 13 V-J signature distinguished ophthalmopathy from stable hyperthyroidism, reaching 87.88% sensitivity and around 81% specificity in cross-validation and 80%/75% in testing. In validation, the model predicted progression to ophthalmopathy with approximately 70% sensitivity and around 72% specificity, a median of about 6.7 months before onset. To identify distinguishing TCR V-J signatures, a discovery cohort of around 100 patients was used, comprising approximately 40 with Graves' ophthalmopathy and 55 to 65 with stable Graves' hyperthyroidism. An independent validation cohort of 18 to 20 hyperthyroidism patients and 17 patients who later progressed to ophthalmopathy tested prospective prediction of ophthalmopathy. For training and testing, the 100 or so patients in the discovery cohort were randomly divided in a 7:3 ratio. In six Graves' hyperthyroidism patients, the study also compared T-cell repertoires from thyroid tissue with T-cell repertoires from blood. After blood sampling, hyperthyroidism patients were treated with methimazole at a starting dose of 30 mg daily, and ophthalmopathy patients were treated with high-dose intravenous methylprednisolone. A second multiplex PCR round built the libraries, followed by size selection and purification. The libraries were sequenced on an Illumina HiSeq2000 using paired-end 100 bp reads. Raw data were processed with SOAPnuke, discarding reads with adapters, uncalled bases, mean Phred below 15, or no exact constant-primer or identifier match. COPE v1.2.5 was used to merge high-quality paired reads, and clonotypes were defined as unique nucleotide sequences. Clonotypes were aligned to IMGT TRBV, TRBD and TRBJ reference segments using MiTCR v1.1. Only V-J combinations with frequency above 0.0001, covering 98% to 99.2% of repertoires, were analysed. A TCS score was defined as the ratio of F50 (clonal expansion) to E x V (chaos), with BLOSUM62-based TCRdist applied between CDR3 peptides within each V-J. Welch's t-statistics and random forest reduced approximately 520 V-J features to under 15, which were used in a naive Bayes classifier (R e1071). Sample size was not statistically predetermined, and investigators were not blinded to group allocation. The paper reports TCR Vbeta CDR3 sequencing of approximately 140 peripheral blood samples: approximately 43 ophthalmopathy, some 80 hyperthyroidism and about 17 progressor patients.

Rearrangement joined TRBV28 to TRBJ1-5; tentative D gene TRBD1, with 5 bases matching. This clonotype originated in a young woman with Graves disease. Donor details come from another sample of the same person, matched by shared clones. The material was peripheral blood mononuclear cells (PBMCs), obtained at new diagnosis, from a patient treated with antithyroid drugs. The CDR3 amino acid sequence is: CASGWDVENNQPQHF. The sequenced DNA: TGTGCCAGCGGATGGGACGTAGAGAACAATCAGCCCCAGCATTTT. With the rest looked up from the reference TRBV28 and TRBJ1-5 genes rather than sequenced, the full variable domain is DVKVTQSSRYLVKRTGEKVFLECVQDMDHENMFWYRQDPGLGLRLIYFSYDVKMKEKGDIPEGYSVSREKKERFSLILESASTNQTSMYLCASGWDVENNQPQHFGDGTRLSIL.